This T cell receptor (beta chain) originates from a study of T-cell reconstitution after alpha-beta-depleted transplantation in children. This clonotype was picked up many times. Unique molecular identifiers tagged the TCRbeta library. TCRdb re-called the PCR reads through MiXCR, storing one row per CDR3 protein. Here the sample spans some 840,000 distinct CDR3 sequences, approximately 15% being singletons. V trimming: 4 bases; J trimming: 1 base; junction bases outside the gene matches: 12. CDR1 and CDR2 from the germline V gene are SGDLS and YYNGEE. The length of the CDR3 is 19 residues. V is TRBV9 and J is TRBJ2-3, with 13 nucleotides matching TRBD2. Sequencing used PBMCs, mostly from graft donor cells, obtained 360 days after TCRalphabeta/CD19-depleted stem cell transplant. The clonotype was recovered from a male patient between 10 and 17 years old who had a stem cell transplant for acute lymphoblastic leukemia, so the T cells may come from the graft donor. The CDR3 spells CASSPRTGTSGMGTDTQYF. Here the CDR3 DNA reads TGTGCCAGCAGCCCTAGAACCGGGACTAGCGGGATGGGCACAGATACGCAGTATTTT.